These 3 T cell receptor beta chains were all obtained from the same sample, sequenced in a study of early T cells in non-severe SARS-CoV-2 infection. TCRdb called the 5' RACE reads again in MiXCR, with one record for every CDR3 protein. The sample shows roughly 110,000 distinct CDR3 sequences, around 10% of them seen only once. Sequenced sample: whole blood. The receptors here all came from an adult who was a healthcare worker with PCR-confirmed SARS-CoV-2 infection or an uninfected control (not recorded which).

The table lists this clonotype with many counts. The rearrangement links TRBV12-3 or TRBV12-4 to TRBJ2-7; D unclear. The CDR3 is 13 residues long. The V and J ends lost 3 bases and 4 bases respectively, with 10 bases between them. For the CDR3, the DNA is TGTGCCAGCAGTTTTGGTAGCCCATACGAGCAGTACTTC. Translating it yields CASSFGSPYEQYF.

The gene calls are TRBV7-9 and TRBJ2-2; tentatively, D is TRBD1 (5 bases). The CDR3 runs 13 residues. Germline V CDR1 and CDR2: SEHNR, FQNEAQ (reference sequence). V lost 5 bases and J lost 7, with 11 bases in between. CDR3 loop: CASSKGVGGELFF. CDR3 coding DNA: TGTGCCAGCAGCAAAGGGGTAGGCGGGGAGCTGTTTTTT. The whole variable domain, remainder taken from reference TRBV7-9 and TRBJ2-2, is DTGVSQNPRHKITKRGQNVTFRCDPISEHNRLYWYRQTLGQGPEFLTYFQNEAQLEKSRLLSDRFSAERPKGSFSTLEIQRTEQGDSAMYLCASSKGVGGELFFGEGSRLTVL.

Many counts were recorded for this clonotype. The genes are TRBV3-1 and TRBJ1-1, with TRBD1 identical over 7 bases. The CDR3 has 13 amino acids. The ends lost 0 bases at V and 10 bases at J; junction bases unmatched: 5. The germline V gene encodes CDR1 LGHDT and CDR2 YNNKEL (reference sequence). The CDR3 region is CASSQDRGRGAFF. CDR3 in DNA: TGTGCCAGCAGCCAAGATAGGGGGCGGGGAGCTTTCTTT.